The sequence of this TCR beta chain was determined in a study of CD8 T cells in ankylosing spondylitis. Study results and caveats: According to the report, clones linked to the disease were significantly enriched in matched synovial fluid samples taken from ankylosing spondylitis patients. Characteristic of ankylosing spondylitis blood, it appeared, was a TCR beta motif comprising about eight highly homologous variants.

5'-RACE, quantitative and with molecular barcodes, yielded the TCR beta libraries. One entry per CDR3 protein, called by TCRdb with MiXCR from the 5' RACE reads. The sample shows about 460,000 distinct CDR3 sequences, about 5.7% of them seen only once. This clonotype was detected a few times. Its antigen is unknown. The sequencing input was blood, either unsorted or a sorted T cell fraction (not recorded which). This receptor was taken from a male donor with ankylosing spondylitis.

CDR3 protein: CASTSRTSGPSEQFF. The CDR3 nucleotides read TGTGCCAGCACCAGCCGGACTAGTGGCCCAAGTGAGCAGTTCTTC. The chain recombines TRBV6-2 or TRBV6-3 with TRBJ2-1; TRBD2 matches 7 bases. The ends lost 7 bases at V and 9 bases at J; junction bases unmatched: 15. The V gene's germline CDR1 is MNHEY and CDR2 SVGEGT. The CDR3 contains 15 residues.